The clone carrying this T cell receptor beta chain was seen a few times. Its antigen remains unknown. This sample was taken from a study of beta chain features in type 1 diabetes. About the study: There were approximately 110,000,000 sorted cells examined across all samples.

CD4+ cells of the naive, central memory, regulatory and stem cell-like memory types were sorted via CD45RO/CCR7/CD25/CD127/CD95/CD27. The whole isolated RNA underwent reverse transcription, so sequencing captured expressed TCRB transcripts. The average output of naive, central memory and regulatory T cell samples was 3 million to 4 million reads. The method was immunoSEQ multiplex PCR; TCRdb's version includes in-frame clones alone and lacks a portion of them. The sample records about 930,000 clones, roughly 16% being singletons. Overall study findings and caveats: Patients with type 1 diabetes carried fewer insertions and had more deletions at their VDJ junctions.

The germline V gene has CDR1 SGHRS and CDR2 YFSETQ. The V and J ends lost 0 bases and 9 bases, in that order; junction bases with no gene match: 7. This CDR3 spans 16 amino acids. The TCR originated in a woman under 30 in good health. What was sequenced was naive CD4+ T cells from blood. The rearrangement links TRBV5-1 to TRBJ2-1; 12 bases match TRBD2. CDR3 amino acids: CASSLAGTSGYGEQFF. The CDR3 DNA is TGCGCCAGCAGCTTGGCCGGGACTAGCGGGTACGGTGAGCAGTTCTTC.